This record covers a single T cell receptor beta chain. This specimen belongs to a study of blood T cell repertoires in COVID-19. Study information: COVID-19 samples from acute and convalescent phases originated in the United States, Italy and Spain.

The table came from immunoSEQ multiplex PCR; TCRdb's copy has only in-frame clones and leaves some out. Among 200,000 to 300,000 clones listed, about 87% were seen once. The length of the CDR3 is 15 residues. CDR1 is MNHEY, CDR2 SVGAGI, per germline. The V gene lost 0 bases and the J gene lost 2 bases, with 7 bases spanning the gap. The sequence was obtained from a woman between 35 and 50 years old with acute or convalescent COVID-19. This sequence joins TRBV6-5 and TRBJ1-4; D is unclear. Sequenced: peripheral blood. The CDR3 reads CASSYSGRTNEKLFF. CDR3 bases: TGTGCCAGCAGTTACTCGGGCAGGACTAATGAAAAACTGTTTTTT.